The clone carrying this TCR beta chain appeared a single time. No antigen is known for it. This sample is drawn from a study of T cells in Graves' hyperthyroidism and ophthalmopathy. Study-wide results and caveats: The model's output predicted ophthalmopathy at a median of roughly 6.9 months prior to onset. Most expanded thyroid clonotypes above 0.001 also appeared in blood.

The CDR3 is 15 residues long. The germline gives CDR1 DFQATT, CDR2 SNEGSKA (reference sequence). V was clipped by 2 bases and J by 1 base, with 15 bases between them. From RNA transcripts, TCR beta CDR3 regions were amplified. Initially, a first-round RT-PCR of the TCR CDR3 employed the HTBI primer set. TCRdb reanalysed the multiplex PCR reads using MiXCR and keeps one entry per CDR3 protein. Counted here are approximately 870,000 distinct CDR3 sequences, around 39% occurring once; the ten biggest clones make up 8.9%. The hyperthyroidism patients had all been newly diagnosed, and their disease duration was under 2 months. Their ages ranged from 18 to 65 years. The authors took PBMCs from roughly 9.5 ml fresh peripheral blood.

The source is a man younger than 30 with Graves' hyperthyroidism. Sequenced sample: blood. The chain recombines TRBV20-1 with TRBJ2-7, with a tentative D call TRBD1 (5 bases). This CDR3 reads CSARKWQGLSYEQYF. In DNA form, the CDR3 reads TGCAGTGCTAGAAAGTGGCAGGGCTTGTCCTACGAGCAGTACTTC.